This TCR beta chain was obtained from a study of blood T cells in healthy people across ages. This clonotype was picked up one time. Its cognate antigen is unknown. Study-wide findings and caveats: Naive T cell percentage and TCR beta diversity correlated strongly.

V lost 0 bases, J lost 7 bases, and 18 bases lay in between. The V gene's germline CDR1 is SNHLY and CDR2 FYNNEI. This CDR3 has 16 residues. With a J-beta primer mix and a sample-barcoded 5' primer, a second PCR ran about 6 to 11 cycles. TCRdb passed the 5' RACE reads through MiXCR, listing each CDR3 protein once. The sample has hundreds of thousands of distinct CDR3 sequences; roughly 50% are singletons. The rearrangement joins TRBV2 to TRBJ1-2; D is possibly TRBD1 (5 bases). Source material: blood. The clonotype was recovered from a young man in good health. The CDR3 sequence: CASSEAGAVPWGGYTF. The CDR3 coding sequence is TGTGCCAGCAGTGAAGCAGGGGCAGTGCCTTGGGGTGGCTACACCTTC.